Listed below are T cell receptor beta chains from one sample, sequenced in a study of blood T cell repertoires in COVID-19. Measured with immunoSEQ multiplex PCR; TCRdb has only the in-frame clones, and not every one. This table has 300,000 to 350,000 clones, 85% to 95% appearing once. The sample was PBMCs or T cells enriched from blood (not recorded which). The receptors stem from a woman in her 30s who had been exposed to COVID-19. Each CDR3 is given with its conserved first and last residue. The D gene is left open where the match is weak. Not all rows give a size; the values are once, few, many and, for expanded clones, a class.

D gene: .
J gene: TRBJ2-1
CDR3 length: 16
V gene: TRBV3-1/TRBV3-2
clone size: .
CDR3 protein: CASSQGRGITYNEQFF
CDR3 DNA: TGTGCCAGCAGCCAAGGGCGGGGCATTACCTACAATGAGCAGTTCTTC

D gene: .
J gene: TRBJ1-1
CDR3 length: 16
V gene: TRBV5-4
clone size: .
CDR3 protein: CASSLAPGIENTEAFF
CDR3 DNA: TGTGCCAGCAGCCTCGCACCAGGTATTGAGAACACTGAAGCTTTCTTT

D gene: TRBD2
J gene: TRBJ2-4
CDR3 length: 14
V gene: TRBV11-2
clone size: .
CDR3 protein: CASSLAGVKNIQYF
CDR3 DNA: TGTGCCAGCAGCCTAGCGGGGGTCAAAAACATTCAGTACTTC

D gene: TRBD2
J gene: TRBJ2-1
CDR3 length: 15
V gene: TRBV5-1
clone size: .
CDR3 protein: CASSLSGEPYNEQFF
CDR3 DNA: TGCGCCAGCAGCCTAAGCGGGGAGCCCTACAATGAGCAGTTCTTC

D gene: .
J gene: TRBJ1-1
CDR3 length: 12
V gene: TRBV7-2
clone size: .
CDR3 protein: CASSSRRGEAFF
CDR3 DNA: TGTGCCAGCAGCTCACGTCGGGGTGAAGCTTTCTTT

D gene: .
J gene: TRBJ1-3
CDR3 length: 19
V gene: TRBV12-2
clone size: few
CDR3 protein: CASRLADRAPLTAGNTIYF
CDR3 DNA: TGTGCAAGTCGCTTAGCGGACAGGGCCCCCCTAACAGCTGGAAACACCATATATTTT

D gene: TRBD2
J gene: TRBJ2-3
CDR3 length: 16
V gene: TRBV11-3
clone size: .
CDR3 protein: CASSLPGGNRLDTQYF
CDR3 DNA: TGTGCCAGCAGCCTTCCCGGGGGGAATAGATTGGATACGCAGTATTTT

D gene: .
J gene: TRBJ1-1
CDR3 length: 15
V gene: TRBV5-1
clone size: .
CDR3 protein: CASSPGGGFDTEAFF
CDR3 DNA: TGCGCCAGCAGCCCCGGCGGGGGCTTCGACACTGAAGCTTTCTTT

D gene: .
J gene: TRBJ1-2
CDR3 length: 12
V gene: TRBV5-6
clone size: .
CDR3 protein: CASSLSTYGYTF
CDR3 DNA: TGTGCCAGCAGCTTGTCCACTTATGGCTACACCTTC

D gene: .
J gene: TRBJ2-3
CDR3 length: 15
V gene: TRBV4-3
clone size: .
CDR3 protein: CASSQDPLATDTQYF
CDR3 DNA: TGCGCCAGCAGCCAAGATCCGCTAGCCACAGATACGCAGTATTTT

D gene: .
J gene: TRBJ2-5
CDR3 length: 11
V gene: TRBV20-1
clone size: .
CDR3 protein: CSASSRETQYF
CDR3 DNA: TGCAGTGCGTCGTCGCGGGAGACCCAGTACTTC

D gene: TRBD2
J gene: TRBJ2-1
CDR3 length: 16
V gene: TRBV7-2
clone size: .
CDR3 protein: CASSRRTSGTNNEQFF
CDR3 DNA: TGTGCCAGCAGCCGGCGGACTAGCGGGACCAACAATGAGCAGTTCTTC

D gene: .
J gene: TRBJ1-1
CDR3 length: 13
V gene: TRBV30
clone size: .
CDR3 protein: CAWISRMNTEAFF
CDR3 DNA: TGTGCCTGGATATCCAGAATGAACACTGAAGCTTTCTTT

D gene: .
J gene: TRBJ1-2
CDR3 length: 15
V gene: TRBV5-5
clone size: .
CDR3 protein: CASSPGDRANYGYTF
CDR3 DNA: TGTGCCAGCAGCCCGGGTGACAGAGCTAACTATGGCTACACCTTC

D gene: .
J gene: TRBJ2-7
CDR3 length: 13
V gene: TRBV13
clone size: .
CDR3 protein: CASSVGGPYEQYF
CDR3 DNA: TGTGCCAGCAGCGTCGGGGGGCCCTACGAGCAGTACTTC

D gene: TRBD1
J gene: TRBJ1-4
CDR3 length: 19
V gene: TRBV6-1
clone size: .
CDR3 protein: CASSDPRDRNLATNEKLFF
CDR3 DNA: TGTGCCAGCAGTGACCCACGGGACAGGAACCTTGCAACTAATGAAAAACTGTTTTTT

D gene: TRBD1
J gene: TRBJ1-5
CDR3 length: 13
V gene: TRBV10-3
clone size: .
CDR3 protein: CASQTGSNQPQHF
CDR3 DNA: TGTGCCAGCCAGACAGGGAGCAATCAGCCCCAGCATTTT

D gene: .
J gene: TRBJ1-6
CDR3 length: 13
V gene: TRBV5-1
clone size: .
CDR3 protein: CASGHRAHSPLHF
CDR3 DNA: TGCGCCAGCGGTCACAGGGCGCATTCACCCCTCCACTTT

D gene: TRBD1
J gene: TRBJ2-3
CDR3 length: 16
V gene: TRBV5-6
clone size: .
CDR3 protein: CASSPGTVSRTDTQYF
CDR3 DNA: TGTGCCAGCAGCCCCGGGACAGTGAGTAGGACAGATACGCAGTATTTT

D gene: TRBD2
J gene: TRBJ2-1
CDR3 length: 19
V gene: TRBV14
clone size: .
CDR3 protein: CASSQEHLKGLAGYNEQFF
CDR3 DNA: TGTGCCAGCAGCCAAGAGCATCTTAAGGGACTAGCGGGTTACAATGAGCAGTTCTTC

D gene: .
J gene: TRBJ1-5
CDR3 length: 14
V gene: TRBV4-3
clone size: .
CDR3 protein: CASSQQQGYQPQHF
CDR3 DNA: TGCGCCAGCAGCCAACAACAGGGATATCAGCCCCAGCATTTT

D gene: .
J gene: TRBJ1-6
CDR3 length: 17
V gene: TRBV20-1
clone size: once
CDR3 protein: CSASGGRGSSYNSPLHF
CDR3 DNA: TGCAGTGCTAGTGGCGGGAGGGGGAGCTCCTATAATTCACCCCTCCACTTT

D gene: .
J gene: TRBJ1-6
CDR3 length: 16
V gene: TRBV2
clone size: few
CDR3 protein: CASSSSQGNYNSPLHF
CDR3 DNA: TGTGCCAGCAGTTCGTCTCAGGGGAACTATAATTCACCCCTCCACTTT

D gene: .
J gene: TRBJ2-1
CDR3 length: 16
V gene: TRBV4-2
clone size: .
CDR3 protein: CASTQSDSTPYNEQFF
CDR3 DNA: TGTGCCAGCACCCAATCGGACTCCACCCCCTACAATGAGCAGTTCTTC

D gene: TRBD1
J gene: TRBJ1-3
CDR3 length: 15
V gene: TRBV25-1
clone size: .
CDR3 protein: CASSGTGALGNTIYF
CDR3 DNA: TGTGCCAGCAGTGGGACAGGGGCTTTGGGAAACACCATATATTTT

D gene: .
J gene: TRBJ1-4
CDR3 length: 15
V gene: TRBV2
clone size: few
CDR3 protein: CASLGAGSTNEKLFF
CDR3 DNA: TGTGCCAGCTTGGGGGCAGGGTCAACTAATGAAAAACTGTTTTTT

D gene: .
J gene: TRBJ1-1
CDR3 length: 13
V gene: TRBV7-9
clone size: .
CDR3 protein: CASSATGRTEAFF
CDR3 DNA: TGTGCCAGCAGCGCAACAGGACGGACTGAAGCTTTCTTT

D gene: TRBD2
J gene: TRBJ2-3
CDR3 length: 16
V gene: TRBV28
clone size: .
CDR3 protein: CASSSTGLAGGVTQYF
CDR3 DNA: TGTGCCAGCAGTTCTACTGGACTAGCGGGGGGGGTTACGCAGTATTTT

D gene: TRBD1
J gene: TRBJ1-1
CDR3 length: 14
V gene: TRBV28
clone size: .
CDR3 protein: CASRRQGVITEAFF
CDR3 DNA: TGTGCCAGCAGGAGGCAGGGGGTTATAACTGAAGCTTTCTTT

D gene: .
J gene: TRBJ2-5
CDR3 length: 15
V gene: TRBV5-4
clone size: .
CDR3 protein: CASSLESSPQETQYF
CDR3 DNA: TGTGCCAGCAGCTTGGAGTCCAGTCCCCAAGAGACCCAGTACTTC

D gene: TRBD1
J gene: TRBJ1-6
CDR3 length: 18
V gene: TRBV13
clone size: once
CDR3 protein: CASSHPRTGDLRNSPLHF
CDR3 DNA: TGTGCCAGCAGCCACCCCCGGACAGGGGACCTTCGTAATTCACCCCTCCACTTT

D gene: .
J gene: TRBJ1-5
CDR3 length: 15
V gene: TRBV7-8
clone size: .
CDR3 protein: CASSLVQGYNQPQHF
CDR3 DNA: TGTGCCAGCAGCTTAGTTCAGGGGTACAATCAGCCCCAGCATTTT

D gene: TRBD1
J gene: TRBJ1-2
CDR3 length: 14
V gene: TRBV6-4
clone size: .
CDR3 protein: CASRRDRGDYGYTF
CDR3 DNA: TGTGCCAGCAGAAGGGACAGGGGGGACTATGGCTACACCTTC

D gene: .
J gene: TRBJ2-1
CDR3 length: 13
V gene: TRBV4-3
clone size: .
CDR3 protein: CASSHMWGDEQFF
CDR3 DNA: TGCGCCAGCAGCCACATGTGGGGCGATGAGCAGTTCTTC

D gene: TRBD1
J gene: TRBJ2-7
CDR3 length: 14
V gene: TRBV7-2
clone size: .
CDR3 protein: CASSSMGQGYEQYF
CDR3 DNA: TGTGCCAGCAGCTCGATGGGACAGGGGTACGAGCAGTACTTC

D gene: .
J gene: TRBJ1-3
CDR3 length: 18
V gene: TRBV3-1/TRBV3-2
clone size: .
CDR3 protein: CASSLYRGRFPSGNTIYF
CDR3 DNA: TGTGCCAGCAGCCTATACCGCGGCCGGTTCCCCTCTGGAAACACCATATATTTT

D gene: .
J gene: TRBJ1-1
CDR3 length: 14
V gene: TRBV7-9
clone size: .
CDR3 protein: CASSLGGGGTEAFF
CDR3 DNA: TGTGCCAGCAGCTTAGGCGGGGGAGGCACTGAAGCTTTCTTT

D gene: TRBD1
J gene: TRBJ1-1
CDR3 length: 17
V gene: TRBV6-2/TRBV6-3
clone size: .
CDR3 protein: CASSSGTGGMANTEAFF
CDR3 DNA: TGTGCCAGCAGTTCCGGGACAGGAGGGATGGCGAACACTGAAGCTTTCTTT

D gene: TRBD1
J gene: TRBJ1-5
CDR3 length: 17
V gene: TRBV4-2
clone size: .
CDR3 protein: CASSQGGSQGVGQPQHF
CDR3 DNA: TGTGCCAGCAGCCAAGGAGGAAGCCAGGGGGTAGGTCAGCCCCAGCATTTT

D gene: TRBD2
J gene: TRBJ2-1
CDR3 length: 14
V gene: TRBV27
clone size: .
CDR3 protein: CASRPAGGRHEQFF
CDR3 DNA: TGTGCCAGCAGACCCGCGGGGGGCCGCCATGAGCAGTTCTTC

D gene: .
J gene: TRBJ1-1
CDR3 length: 16
V gene: TRBV11-2
clone size: .
CDR3 protein: CASSPRGTEVSTEAFF
CDR3 DNA: TGTGCCAGCAGCCCTAGGGGGACGGAAGTGAGCACTGAAGCTTTCTTT

D gene: .
J gene: TRBJ1-1
CDR3 length: 13
V gene: TRBV2
clone size: .
CDR3 protein: CASRDGQYTEAFF
CDR3 DNA: TGTGCCAGCAGGGATGGACAGTACACTGAAGCTTTCTTT

D gene: .
J gene: TRBJ2-7
CDR3 length: 12
V gene: TRBV19
clone size: .
CDR3 protein: CASRGLSYEQYF
CDR3 DNA: TGTGCCAGCAGAGGCCTCTCCTACGAGCAGTACTTC

D gene: .
J gene: TRBJ1-1
CDR3 length: 11
V gene: TRBV12-3/TRBV12-4
clone size: .
CDR3 protein: CASTRVGEAFF
CDR3 DNA: TGTGCCAGCACCAGGGTAGGGGAAGCTTTCTTT

D gene: TRBD1
J gene: TRBJ1-2
CDR3 length: 15
V gene: TRBV5-1
clone size: .
CDR3 protein: CASSPRTGINYGYTF
CDR3 DNA: TGCGCCAGCAGCCCTAGGACAGGGATCAACTATGGCTACACCTTC

D gene: .
J gene: TRBJ1-5
CDR3 length: 13
V gene: TRBV2
clone size: .
CDR3 protein: CASRAGVKQPQHF
CDR3 DNA: TGTGCCAGCAGGGCGGGGGTAAAGCAGCCCCAGCATTTT

D gene: .
J gene: TRBJ1-1
CDR3 length: 17
V gene: TRBV19
clone size: .
CDR3 protein: CASSIALRGFLNTEAFF
CDR3 DNA: TGTGCCAGTAGTATCGCCTTAAGGGGTTTCCTGAACACTGAAGCTTTCTTT

D gene: .
J gene: TRBJ1-1
CDR3 length: 12
V gene: TRBV3-1/TRBV3-2
clone size: .
CDR3 protein: CASSQKGGEAFF
CDR3 DNA: TGTGCCAGCAGCCAAAAAGGGGGTGAAGCTTTCTTT

D gene: TRBD1
J gene: TRBJ1-6
CDR3 length: 17
V gene: TRBV7-8
clone size: .
CDR3 protein: CASSLSIWDRDNSPLHF
CDR3 DNA: TGTGCCAGCAGCTTATCAATTTGGGACAGGGATAATTCACCCCTCCACTTT

D gene: TRBD1
J gene: TRBJ1-2
CDR3 length: 14
V gene: TRBV3-1/TRBV3-2
clone size: .
CDR3 protein: CASSQRGQGRGYTF
CDR3 DNA: TGTGCCAGCAGCCAACGCGGACAGGGCCGGGGCTACACCTTC

D gene: .
J gene: TRBJ1-4
CDR3 length: 11
V gene: TRBV20-1
clone size: .
CDR3 protein: CSGSLREKLFF
CDR3 DNA: TGCAGTGGTTCCCTTCGTGAAAAACTGTTTTTT

D gene: .
J gene: TRBJ1-2
CDR3 length: 13
V gene: TRBV20-1
clone size: .
CDR3 protein: CSASLTANYGYTF
CDR3 DNA: TGCAGTGCTAGTCTTACAGCTAACTATGGCTACACCTTC

D gene: TRBD1
J gene: TRBJ2-3
CDR3 length: 14
V gene: TRBV27
clone size: once
CDR3 protein: CASSMTGGTDTQYF
CDR3 DNA: TGTGCCAGCAGTATGACAGGGGGTACAGATACGCAGTATTTT

D gene: TRBD1
J gene: TRBJ2-5
CDR3 length: 14
V gene: TRBV6-5
clone size: .
CDR3 protein: CASSPTGMQETQYF
CDR3 DNA: TGTGCCAGCAGCCCGACAGGGATGCAAGAGACCCAGTACTTC

D gene: .
J gene: TRBJ2-1
CDR3 length: 14
V gene: TRBV30
clone size: few
CDR3 protein: CAWSPRRSVNEQFF
CDR3 DNA: TGTGCCTGGAGTCCCCGGAGGTCGGTCAATGAGCAGTTCTTC